This is a list of T cell receptor beta chains from one sample in a study of shared clonotypes between healthy human individuals. Assay used: immunoSEQ multiplex PCR; TCRdb lists only in-frame clones, some missing. The sample has nearly 2 million clones, about 95% seen once. Material: naive CD8+ T cells sorted from blood. These receptors all stem from a man aged 18 to 30 in good health. Both conserved end residues are part of each CDR3. The D gene is left open where the match is weak. Size is omitted from some rows. Given values are once, few, many or a class for expanded clones.

abundance: NA
v_gene: TRBV5-1
j_gene: TRBJ2-7
d_gene: NA
CDR3nt: TGCGCCAGCAGCTTAGGGGGAGTCTACGAGCAGTACTTC
CDR3aa: CASSLGGVYEQYF

abundance: NA
v_gene: TRBV6-1
j_gene: TRBJ2-1
d_gene: NA
CDR3nt: TGTGCCAGCAGGGGGGTTACTTACAATGGGCAGTTCTTC
CDR3aa: CASRGVTYNGQFF

abundance: NA
v_gene: TRBV6-5
j_gene: TRBJ1-4
d_gene: NA
CDR3nt: TGTGCCAGCAGCCCCGAACGGGTAGATGAAAAACTGTTTTTT
CDR3aa: CASSPERVDEKLFF

abundance: NA
v_gene: TRBV7-8
j_gene: TRBJ2-7
d_gene: NA
CDR3nt: TGTGCCAGCAGCCGAATCCCCTCCTACGAGCAGTACTTC
CDR3aa: CASSRIPSYEQYF

abundance: NA
v_gene: TRBV10-3
j_gene: TRBJ2-7
d_gene: TRBD2
CDR3nt: TGTGCCATCAGTGAGCTAGGACTAGCGGGCTCCTACGAGCAGTACTTC
CDR3aa: CAISELGLAGSYEQYF

abundance: NA
v_gene: TRBV10-2
j_gene: TRBJ2-2
d_gene: NA
CDR3nt: TGCGCCAGCAGTGAGTGGGGACTCCTCACCGGGGAGCTGTTTTTT
CDR3aa: CASSEWGLLTGELFF

abundance: NA
v_gene: TRBV2
j_gene: TRBJ2-7
d_gene: NA
CDR3nt: TGTGCCAGCAGTGACTTCGCCTACGAGCAGTACTTC
CDR3aa: CASSDFAYEQYF

abundance: once
v_gene: TRBV4-1
j_gene: TRBJ2-3
d_gene: NA
CDR3nt: TGCGCCAGCAGCCATGACTCGGTTGGATCTACAGATACGCAGTATTTT
CDR3aa: CASSHDSVGSTDTQYF

abundance: NA
v_gene: TRBV29-1
j_gene: TRBJ2-7
d_gene: NA
CDR3nt: TGCAGCGTTGAAGATTTAGAACAGGGCTACGAGCAGTACTTC
CDR3aa: CSVEDLEQGYEQYF

abundance: NA
v_gene: TRBV5-1
j_gene: TRBJ1-6
d_gene: TRBD1
CDR3nt: TGCGCCAGCAGCTTGGAAGGGGGACAGGCCATTTTTAGCTCCTATAATTCACCCCTCCACTTT
CDR3aa: CASSLEGGQAIFSSYNSPLHF

abundance: NA
v_gene: TRBV29-1
j_gene: TRBJ1-4
d_gene: NA
CDR3nt: TGCAGCGTTGTTGATCTTAATGAAAAACTGTTTTTT
CDR3aa: CSVVDLNEKLFF

abundance: once
v_gene: TRBV7-9
j_gene: TRBJ2-4
d_gene: NA
CDR3nt: TGTGCCAGCAGCTTAACGCTGGACACCGGTTCCATTCAGTACTTC
CDR3aa: CASSLTLDTGSIQYF

abundance: NA
v_gene: TRBV10-3
j_gene: TRBJ2-3
d_gene: NA
CDR3nt: TGTGCCATCAGGGAGGAATACGGGGGCCGCACAGATACGCAGTATTTT
CDR3aa: CAIREEYGGRTDTQYF

abundance: NA
v_gene: TRBV28
j_gene: TRBJ1-4
d_gene: NA
CDR3nt: TGTGCCAGCAGTCTATATTATGGTTTGGGGGAACTAAATGGAAAACTGTTTTTT
CDR3aa: CASSLYYGLGELNGKLFF

abundance: NA
v_gene: TRBV9
j_gene: TRBJ1-2
d_gene: NA
CDR3nt: TGTGCCAGCAGCGTAGTAGGGAATGGCTACACCTTC
CDR3aa: CASSVVGNGYTF

abundance: NA
v_gene: TRBV29-1
j_gene: TRBJ1-2
d_gene: NA
CDR3nt: TGCAGCGTTAAACAACAGAACTATGGCTACACCTTC
CDR3aa: CSVKQQNYGYTF

abundance: NA
v_gene: TRBV2
j_gene: TRBJ1-5
d_gene: NA
CDR3nt: TGTGCCAGCAGTGAAGTCACGGGTGTAGGTCAGCCCCAGCATTTT
CDR3aa: CASSEVTGVGQPQHF

abundance: NA
v_gene: TRBV4-3
j_gene: TRBJ1-1
d_gene: NA
CDR3nt: TGCGCCAGCAGCCAAGATCGAGAGAACACTGAAGCTTTCTTT
CDR3aa: CASSQDRENTEAFF

abundance: NA
v_gene: TRBV6-5
j_gene: TRBJ2-1
d_gene: TRBD2
CDR3nt: TGTGCAGTTCTAGCGGGATCCAATGAGCAGTTCTTC
CDR3aa: CAVLAGSNEQFF

abundance: NA
v_gene: TRBV14
j_gene: TRBJ2-5
d_gene: NA
CDR3nt: TGTGCCAGCAGCCAACTAAGGGTAGATCGAGAGACCCAGTACTTC
CDR3aa: CASSQLRVDRETQYF

abundance: NA
v_gene: TRBV5-4
j_gene: TRBJ2-3
d_gene: TRBD1
CDR3nt: TGTGCCAGCAGCTTGGCTGGACAGGGGCCCACAGATACGCAGTATTTT
CDR3aa: CASSLAGQGPTDTQYF

abundance: NA
v_gene: TRBV27
j_gene: TRBJ2-1
d_gene: NA
CDR3nt: TGTGCCAGCAGTTCCGGGATCAGCGGAGGTAATGAGCAGTTCTTC
CDR3aa: CASSSGISGGNEQFF